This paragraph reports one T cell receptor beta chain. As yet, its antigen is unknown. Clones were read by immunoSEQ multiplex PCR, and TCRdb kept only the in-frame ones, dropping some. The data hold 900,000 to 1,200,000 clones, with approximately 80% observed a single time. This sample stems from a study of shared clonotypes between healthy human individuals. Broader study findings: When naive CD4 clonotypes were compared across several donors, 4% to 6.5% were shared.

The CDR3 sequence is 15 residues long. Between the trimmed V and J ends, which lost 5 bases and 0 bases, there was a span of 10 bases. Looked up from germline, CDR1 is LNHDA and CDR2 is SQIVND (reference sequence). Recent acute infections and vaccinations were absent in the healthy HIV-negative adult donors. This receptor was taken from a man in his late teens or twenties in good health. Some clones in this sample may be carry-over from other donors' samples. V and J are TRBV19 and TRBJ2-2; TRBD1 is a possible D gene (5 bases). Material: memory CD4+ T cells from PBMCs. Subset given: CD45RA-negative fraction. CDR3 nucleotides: TGTGCCAGTAGTTTCGTAGGGGCGAACACCGGGGAGCTGTTTTTT. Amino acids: CASSFVGANTGELFF.